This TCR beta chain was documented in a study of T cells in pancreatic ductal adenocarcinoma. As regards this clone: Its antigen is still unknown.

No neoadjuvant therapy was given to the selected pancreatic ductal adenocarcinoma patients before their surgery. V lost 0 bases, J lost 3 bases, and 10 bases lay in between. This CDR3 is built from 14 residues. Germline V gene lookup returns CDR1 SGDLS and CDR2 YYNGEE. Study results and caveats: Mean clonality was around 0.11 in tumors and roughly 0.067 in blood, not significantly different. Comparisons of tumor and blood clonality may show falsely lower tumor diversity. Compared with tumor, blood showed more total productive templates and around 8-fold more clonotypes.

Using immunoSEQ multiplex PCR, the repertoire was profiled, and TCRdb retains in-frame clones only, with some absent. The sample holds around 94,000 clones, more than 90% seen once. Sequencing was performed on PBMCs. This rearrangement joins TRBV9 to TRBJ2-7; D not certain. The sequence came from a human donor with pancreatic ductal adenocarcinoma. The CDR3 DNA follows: TGTGCCAGCAGCGTAGGTTGGCTTGGCTACGAGCAGTACTTC. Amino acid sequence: CASSVGWLGYEQYF.